These T cell receptor beta chains were read from a single sample in a study of blood T cells in healthy people across ages. TCRdb redid the calling of the 5' RACE reads with MiXCR, one entry per CDR3 protein. This repertoire shows some 760,000 distinct CDR3 sequences, approximately 25% found once; its top ten account for approximately 3.7%. This sample was shared with a second study, whose subject was T cells of mothers and their children.

The sequenced material came from blood. These receptors were obtained from a boy between 10 and 17 years old in good health. Each CDR3 is given with its conserved first and last residue. Each record gives: V gene, D gene, clone size, J gene, CDR3 protein, CDR3 DNA. A D gene is named only where the DNA matches it firmly. Rows give clone size only sometimes, using once, few, many, or a class for an expanded clone.

v_call: TRBV20-1; d_call: NA; clone_size: NA; j_call: TRBJ1-5; cdr3_aa: CSASEEREANQPQHF; cdr3_nt: TGCAGTGCTAGCGAGGAGAGGGAAGCAAATCAGCCCCAGCATTTT
v_call: TRBV6-1; d_call: TRBD2; clone_size: few; j_call: TRBJ2-3; cdr3_aa: CASSTSSGRRADTQYF; cdr3_nt: TGTGCCAGCAGTACCTCTAGCGGGAGGCGGGCAGATACGCAGTATTTT
v_call: TRBV9; d_call: NA; clone_size: few; j_call: TRBJ2-5; cdr3_aa: CASSSLATQETQYF; cdr3_nt: TGTGCCAGCAGCAGTCTAGCGACCCAAGAGACCCAGTACTTC
v_call: TRBV4-2; d_call: NA; clone_size: few; j_call: TRBJ2-7; cdr3_aa: CASEGANGEQYF; cdr3_nt: TGTGCCAGCGAAGGGGCGAACGGCGAGCAGTACTTC
v_call: TRBV7-2; d_call: TRBD1; clone_size: few; j_call: TRBJ2-7; cdr3_aa: CASSSGQGAYYEQYF; cdr3_nt: TGTGCCAGCAGCTCGGGACAGGGGGCCTACTACGAGCAGTACTTC
v_call: TRBV5-1; d_call: NA; clone_size: few; j_call: TRBJ2-5; cdr3_aa: CASSVGNSVQETQYF; cdr3_nt: TGCGCCAGCAGCGTGGGAAACAGTGTTCAAGAGACCCAGTACTTC
v_call: TRBV7-9; d_call: TRBD2; clone_size: few; j_call: TRBJ2-1; cdr3_aa: CASTPKAGGGFNEQFF; cdr3_nt: TGTGCCAGCACCCCGAAAGCGGGAGGTGGTTTCAATGAGCAGTTCTTC
v_call: TRBV18; d_call: NA; clone_size: NA; j_call: TRBJ1-1; cdr3_aa: CASSTERNTEAFF; cdr3_nt: TGTGCCAGCTCTACCGAGAGGAACACTGAAGCTTTCTTT
v_call: TRBV4-2; d_call: TRBD2; clone_size: NA; j_call: TRBJ2-7; cdr3_aa: CASSPGLAPLSEQYF; cdr3_nt: TGTGCCAGCAGCCCGGGACTAGCCCCCCTCAGCGAGCAGTACTTC
v_call: TRBV21-1; d_call: NA; clone_size: once; j_call: TRBJ2-6; cdr3_aa: CASSSRQGNGANVLTF; cdr3_nt: TGTGCCAGCAGCAGCCGACAGGGCAATGGGGCCAACGTCCTGACTTTC
v_call: TRBV6-5; d_call: TRBD2; clone_size: once; j_call: TRBJ2-1; cdr3_aa: CATQEAGANYNEQFF; cdr3_nt: TGTGCCACCCAAGAAGCGGGGGCCAACTACAATGAGCAGTTCTTC
v_call: TRBV7-9; d_call: TRBD1; clone_size: few; j_call: TRBJ2-6; cdr3_aa: CASSRWGQGVTTGANVLTF; cdr3_nt: TGTGCCAGCAGTCGTTGGGGACAGGGGGTGACGACTGGGGCCAACGTCCTGACTTTC
v_call: TRBV27; d_call: TRBD2; clone_size: NA; j_call: TRBJ2-5; cdr3_aa: CASSRGTSGGKETQYF; cdr3_nt: TGTGCCAGCAGTCGTGGGACTAGCGGGGGGAAAGAGACCCAGTACTTC
v_call: TRBV9; d_call: NA; clone_size: NA; j_call: TRBJ1-2; cdr3_aa: CASRGGDGYGYTF; cdr3_nt: TGTGCCAGCCGAGGGGGGGACGGCTATGGCTACACCTTC
v_call: TRBV20-1; d_call: TRBD2; clone_size: NA; j_call: TRBJ2-3; cdr3_aa: CSAVAGPDTQYF; cdr3_nt: TGCAGTGCGGTAGCGGGCCCAGATACGCAGTATTTT
v_call: TRBV7-2; d_call: NA; clone_size: NA; j_call: TRBJ2-7; cdr3_aa: CASSLGSWGLIEQYF; cdr3_nt: TGTGCCAGCAGCTTAGGTTCGTGGGGTCTCATCGAGCAGTACTTC
v_call: TRBV14; d_call: NA; clone_size: NA; j_call: TRBJ2-1; cdr3_aa: CASSPRTLGDNEQFF; cdr3_nt: TGTGCCAGCAGCCCTCGGACCCTCGGGGACAATGAGCAGTTCTTC
v_call: TRBV4-1; d_call: NA; clone_size: NA; j_call: TRBJ2-4; cdr3_aa: CASSHLDEVNIQYF; cdr3_nt: TGCGCCAGCAGCCACCTCGATGAGGTTAACATTCAGTACTTC
v_call: TRBV11-2; d_call: TRBD2; clone_size: NA; j_call: TRBJ2-1; cdr3_aa: CASSLDPGTSGEQFF; cdr3_nt: TGTGCCAGCAGCTTAGACCCCGGGACTAGCGGTGAGCAGTTCTTC
v_call: TRBV6-5; d_call: NA; clone_size: NA; j_call: TRBJ2-7; cdr3_aa: CASSSPDSYEQYF; cdr3_nt: TGTGCCAGCAGTTCCCCGGACAGCTACGAGCAGTACTTC
v_call: TRBV28; d_call: TRBD2; clone_size: few; j_call: TRBJ2-5; cdr3_aa: CASSLLGGGLTETQYF; cdr3_nt: TGTGCCAGCAGTTTGTTGGGCGGGGGGCTGACGGAGACCCAGTACTTC
v_call: TRBV6-1; d_call: NA; clone_size: NA; j_call: TRBJ1-3; cdr3_aa: CASSVQGGKGNTIYF; cdr3_nt: TGTGCCAGCAGTGTCCAGGGAGGGAAAGGAAACACCATATATTTT
v_call: TRBV27; d_call: NA; clone_size: NA; j_call: TRBJ1-2; cdr3_aa: CASSLSWGSGVNYGYTF; cdr3_nt: TGTGCCAGCAGTTTATCGTGGGGGTCGGGGGTTAACTATGGCTACACCTTC
v_call: TRBV3-1; d_call: NA; clone_size: NA; j_call: TRBJ2-1; cdr3_aa: CASSSERGGGESNEQFF; cdr3_nt: TGTGCCAGCAGTTCGGAGCGAGGGGGAGGGGAATCCAATGAGCAGTTCTTC
v_call: TRBV18; d_call: NA; clone_size: NA; j_call: TRBJ1-3; cdr3_aa: CASSPTGYSQGTIYF; cdr3_nt: TGTGCCAGCTCACCGACAGGCTACTCTCAAGGCACCATATATTTT
v_call: TRBV18; d_call: TRBD1; clone_size: NA; j_call: TRBJ1-1; cdr3_aa: CASSPDRGGYTEAFF; cdr3_nt: TGCGCCAGCTCACCAGACAGGGGGGGGTACACTGAAGCTTTCTTT
v_call: TRBV6-5; d_call: NA; clone_size: few; j_call: TRBJ1-2; cdr3_aa: CASSRRGEGYTF; cdr3_nt: TGTGCCAGCAGTCGACGGGGCGAGGGCTACACCTTC